The source of this T cell receptor beta chain is a study of blood T cell repertoires in COVID-19. Study-level information: COVID-19 samples, acute and convalescent, were from the United States, Italy and Spain.

Trimming cost V 5 bases and J 4 bases; bases outside gene matches: 5. The CDR3 extends over 15 amino acids. Germline loops: CDR1 SGHTA, CDR2 FQGNSA. Study processing details: Cell counts per sample came from amplifying reference gene primers. Profiling relied on immunoSEQ multiplex PCR, and the TCRdb table lists in-frame clones only, not all of them. Clone size and V and J calls were adopted from that table, with D and trimming inferred from the DNA. The data show over 70,000 clones, approximately 86% seen once. The chain combines TRBV7-2 with TRBJ2-3, with 11 bases that match TRBD2. The source of this sequence is a human donor in a cohort sampled during active COVID-19. What was sequenced was peripheral blood. CDR3 sequence reads: CASSLTSGSADTQYF. CDR3 sequence (DNA): TGTGCCAGCAGCCTTACTAGCGGGAGCGCAGATACGCAGTATTTT.